The next 16 T cell receptor beta chains were all read from a single sample in a study of blood T cells in healthy people across ages. A sample-barcoded 5' primer and a J-beta primer mix were used in a second PCR of roughly 6 to 11 cycles. TCRdb redid the calling of the 5' RACE reads with MiXCR, one entry per CDR3 protein. The sample records 1.5 million to 2 million distinct CDR3 sequences, around half being singletons. The sample consisted of blood. Source of these receptors: a middle-aged woman in good health.

This clonotype was observed a few times. The genes are TRBV28 and TRBJ2-4, with 8 bases matching TRBD2. Trimming at V came to 3 bases and at J to 5 bases, leaving 3 bases not matched to a gene. CDR1 and CDR2 (germline): MDHEN, SYDVKM. The CDR3 is made up of 14 amino acids. The CDR3 loop is CASSFPGGENIQYF. For the CDR3, the DNA is TGTGCCAGCAGTTTCCCGGGGGGGGAAAACATTCAGTACTTC.

CDR3: CASSLLPRGQQETQFF. The CDR3 DNA reads TGTGCCAGCAGTTTACTCCCCAGGGGCCAACAAGAGACCCAGTTCTTC. V is TRBV12-3 or TRBV12-4 and J is TRBJ2-5; tentatively, D is TRBD1 (6 bases). The closer fit of TRBJ2-1 to the DNA end suggests the J call may be wrong. This CDR3 comprises 16 residues.

CDR3 in amino acids: CSARGTGSVTYGYTF. The CDR3 DNA follows: TGCAGTGCTAGAGGAACAGGCTCGGTTACCTATGGCTACACCTTC. This chain uses TRBV20-1 with TRBJ1-2; TRBD1 is a possible D gene (5 bases). CDR1 DFQATT and CDR2 SNEGSKA come from the germline V gene (reference sequence). V gave up 1 base and J gave up 4 bases, with 16 bases separating them. The CDR3 runs 15 residues.

The genes are TRBV27 and TRBJ2-5, with D possibly called TRBD1 or TRBD2 (5 bases each). Germline loops: CDR1 MNHEY, CDR2 SMNVEV (reference sequence). Trimming pared 1 base from V and 4 bases from J, leaving 13 bases between. The CDR3 runs to 15 residues. The CDR3 nucleotides are TGTGCCAGCAGTTTATTCGGGACGAGGGGAGAGACCCAGTACTTC. Translation gives CASSLFGTRGETQYF.

V gene TRBV7-9 combines with J gene TRBJ2-4; 8 bases map to TRBD1. The DNA end favors TRBJ2-7, so the J call may be wrong. This CDR3 region has 14 residues. Germline CDR1 reads SEHNR; CDR2 reads FQNEAQ (reference sequence). The CDR3 bases are TGTGCCAGCAGCCTCGGACAGGGTTACCACGAGCAGTACTTC. Translating gives CASSLGQGYHEQYF.

The rearrangement links TRBV7-2 to TRBJ1-2, with D possibly matching TRBD1 (5 bases). This CDR3 has 13 amino acids. Trimming took off 4 bases at V and 4 bases at J, with 10 bases between the two ends. The germline V gene encodes CDR1 SGHTA and CDR2 FQGNSA. CDR3 bases: TGTGCCAGCAGCTCCGCCAGGGCCTATGGCTACACCTTC. This codes for CASSSARAYGYTF.

The V and J genes are TRBV11-3 and TRBJ2-1; 8 bases map to TRBD1. This CDR3 spans 13 amino acids. The V gene's germline CDR1 is SGHNT and CDR2 YENEEA. The junction had 8 bases not matched to a gene; V was cut back by 3 bases and J by 13 bases. DNA of the CDR3: TGTGCCAGCAGCTTGACCGGGACAGGCCCACAGTTCTTC. Its protein product is CASSLTGTGPQFF.

In this sample, this clonotype turned up many times. V gene TRBV7-9 combines with J gene TRBJ2-1; D possibly matches TRBD1 or TRBD2 (5 bases each). This CDR3 is 14 amino acids long. Trimming pared 5 bases from V and 7 bases from J, leaving 15 bases between. Looked up from germline, CDR1 is SEHNR and CDR2 is FQNEAQ (reference sequence). The CDR3 DNA reads TGTGCCAGCAGCAGGGGACCCCTAAGGAATGAGCAGTTCTTC. As protein: CASSRGPLRNEQFF.

The V gene is TRBV29-1, the J gene TRBJ2-3; 9 nucleotides match TRBD1. This CDR3 has 14 residues. J lost 5 bases, V lost 8 bases, and 11 bases had no gene match. Germline CDR1 is SQVTM and CDR2 is ANQGSEA. CDR3 DNA: TGCAGCACCTCGCTGGACAGGGGTGGAGATACGCAGTATTTT. It is translated as CSTSLDRGGDTQYF.

The V gene is TRBV4-1, the J gene TRBJ2-1; 10 nucleotides align to TRBD2. CDR1 and CDR2 from the germline V gene are MGHRA and YSYEKL. This CDR3 spans 18 amino acids. Trimming cost V 3 bases and J 7 bases; bases outside gene matches: 15. CDR3 bases: TGCGCCAGCAGCCAGAGGGGTCAAGCGGGGGGGCCTTTAAATGAGCAGTTCTTC. This translates into CASSQRGQAGGPLNEQFF.

The V gene is TRBV5-5, the J gene TRBJ2-7; 7 bases match TRBD1. J lost 2 bases, V lost 2 bases, and 10 bases had no gene match. The CDR3 is made up of 16 amino acids. CDR1 and CDR2 from the germline V gene are SGHKS and YYEKEE (reference sequence). CDR3 DNA sequence: TGTGCCAGCAGCTTTACTACGACAGGGATCCCCTACGAGCAGTACTTC. Protein: CASSFTTTGIPYEQYF.

This clonotype was recorded a few times. Here the CDR3 DNA reads TGTGCCACCAGTGACCCCGTACTAGAGTTAAGAGAGACCCAGTACTTC. Translating it yields CATSDPVLELRETQYF. This chain joins TRBV24-1 and TRBJ2-5, with D tentatively TRBD2 (5 bases). V was shortened by 4 bases and J by 4 bases, with 18 bases between the two germline ends. Germline lookup yields CDR1 KGHDR and CDR2 SFDVKD. This CDR3 spans 16 amino acids.

The rearrangement uses TRBV9 and TRBJ1-5; D uncertain. This CDR3 has 13 residues. Trimming stripped 4 bases from V and 7 bases from J, with 12 bases between. Germline V gives CDR1 SGDLS, CDR2 YYNGEE. The CDR3 protein is CASSPELEQPQHF. CDR3 coding DNA: TGTGCCAGCAGCCCCGAACTCGAACAGCCCCAGCATTTT.

This chain uses TRBV7-2 with TRBJ2-1; weak D call: TRBD2 (5 bases). CDR1 is SGHTA, CDR2 FQGNSA, per germline. V shed 2 bases and J shed 6 bases, with 14 bases lying between them. The CDR3 is 15 amino acids. The CDR3: CASSLLRAESNEQFF. The CDR3 coding sequence is TGTGCCAGCAGCTTACTCCGAGCGGAGTCCAATGAGCAGTTCTTC.

The chain has TRBV29-1 and TRBJ2-5, with 7 bases that match TRBD1. The J call may be wrong; the DNA end is better matched by TRBJ2-7. CDR3 length: 11 amino acids. Per the germline V gene, CDR1 is SQVTM and CDR2 is ANQGSEA. The CDR3 here is CSVGQGREQYF. DNA of the CDR3: TGCAGCGTTGGACAGGGCCGCGAGCAGTACTTC.

This clonotype appeared a few times. The gene calls are TRBV5-6 and TRBJ2-1; D call uncertain. The germline CDR1 and CDR2 sequences are SGHDT and YYEEEE. This CDR3 is 15 amino acids long. V was clipped by 4 bases and J by 2 bases, with 13 bases between them. The DNA of the CDR3 is TGTGCCAGCAGCCCACGACGAAAGACCTACAATGAGCAGTTCTTC. It specifies CASSPRRKTYNEQFF.